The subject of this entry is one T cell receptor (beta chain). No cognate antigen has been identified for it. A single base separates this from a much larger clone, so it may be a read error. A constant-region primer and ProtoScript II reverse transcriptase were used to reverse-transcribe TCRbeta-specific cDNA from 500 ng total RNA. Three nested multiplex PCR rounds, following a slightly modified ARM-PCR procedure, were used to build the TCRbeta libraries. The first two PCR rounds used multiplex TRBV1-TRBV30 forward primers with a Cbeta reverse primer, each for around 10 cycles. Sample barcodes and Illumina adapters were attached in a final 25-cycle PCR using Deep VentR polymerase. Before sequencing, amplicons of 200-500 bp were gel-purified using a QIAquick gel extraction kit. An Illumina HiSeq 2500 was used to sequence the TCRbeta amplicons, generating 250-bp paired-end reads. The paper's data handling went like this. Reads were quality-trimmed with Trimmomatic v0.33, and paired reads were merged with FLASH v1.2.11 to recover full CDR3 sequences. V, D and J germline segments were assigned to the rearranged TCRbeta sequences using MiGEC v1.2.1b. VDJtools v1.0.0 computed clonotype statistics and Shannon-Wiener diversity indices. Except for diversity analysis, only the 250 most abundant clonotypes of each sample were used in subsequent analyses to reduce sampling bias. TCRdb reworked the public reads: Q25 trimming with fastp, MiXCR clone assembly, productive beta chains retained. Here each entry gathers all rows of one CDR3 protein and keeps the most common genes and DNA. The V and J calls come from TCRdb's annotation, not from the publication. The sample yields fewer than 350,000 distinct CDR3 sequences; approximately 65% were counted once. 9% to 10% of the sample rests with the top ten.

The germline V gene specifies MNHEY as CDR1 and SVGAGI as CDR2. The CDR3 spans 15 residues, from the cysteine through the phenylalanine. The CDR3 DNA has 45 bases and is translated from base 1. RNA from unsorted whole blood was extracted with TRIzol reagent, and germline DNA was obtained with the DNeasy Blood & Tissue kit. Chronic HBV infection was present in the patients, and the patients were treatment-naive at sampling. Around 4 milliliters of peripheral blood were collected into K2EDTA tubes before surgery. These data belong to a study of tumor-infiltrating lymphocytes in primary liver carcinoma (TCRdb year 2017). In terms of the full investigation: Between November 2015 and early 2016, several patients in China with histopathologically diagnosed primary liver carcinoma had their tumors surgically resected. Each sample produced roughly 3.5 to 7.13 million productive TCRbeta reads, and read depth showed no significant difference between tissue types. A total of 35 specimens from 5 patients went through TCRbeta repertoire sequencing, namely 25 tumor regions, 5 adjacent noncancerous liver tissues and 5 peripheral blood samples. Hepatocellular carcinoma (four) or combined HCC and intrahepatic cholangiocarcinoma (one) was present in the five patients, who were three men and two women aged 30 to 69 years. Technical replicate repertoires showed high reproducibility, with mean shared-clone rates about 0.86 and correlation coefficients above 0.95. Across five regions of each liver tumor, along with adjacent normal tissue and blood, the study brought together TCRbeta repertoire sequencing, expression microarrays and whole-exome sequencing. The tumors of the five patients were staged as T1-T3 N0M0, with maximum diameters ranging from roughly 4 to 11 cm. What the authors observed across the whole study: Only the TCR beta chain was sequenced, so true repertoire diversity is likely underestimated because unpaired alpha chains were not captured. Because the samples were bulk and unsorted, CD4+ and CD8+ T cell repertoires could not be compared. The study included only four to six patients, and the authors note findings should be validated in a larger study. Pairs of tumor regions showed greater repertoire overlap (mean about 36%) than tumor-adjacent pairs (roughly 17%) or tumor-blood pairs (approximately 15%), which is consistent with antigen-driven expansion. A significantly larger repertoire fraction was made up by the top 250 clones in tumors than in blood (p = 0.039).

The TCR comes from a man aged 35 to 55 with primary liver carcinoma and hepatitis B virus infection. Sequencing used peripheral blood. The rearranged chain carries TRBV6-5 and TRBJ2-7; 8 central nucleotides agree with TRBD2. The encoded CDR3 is CACSPTSGSPYEQYF. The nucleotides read TGTGCCTGCAGTCCCACTAGCGGTTCTCCCTACGAGCAGTACTTC.